The 3 T cell receptor beta chains in this list originate from one sample, sequenced in a study of PD-L1 blockade in urothelial cancer (dated by TCRdb to the late 2010s). Libraries were prepared through the immunoSEQ multiplex PCR assay. The source is immuneACCESS, and TCRdb retained only in-frame sequences with V and J called. Part of the clones is not carried over; for the studies checked, unresolved V genes explain less than half of this, and the remainder is unexplained. The sample table lists about 100,000 clones, about 89% of them with a count of one. 0.75% to 0.95% of the sample is in the top ten clones. The material sequenced was PBMCs, taken around atezolizumab (anti-PD-L1) treatment. The receptor set was obtained from a woman aged 80 or over with urothelial cancer.

V gene TRBV27 combines with J gene TRBJ2-1; tentative D call: TRBD1 (6 bases). Germline V lookup: CDR1 MNHEY, CDR2 SMNVEV (reference sequence). This CDR3 region has 13 residues. Trimming removed 6 bases from V and 6 bases from J, with 12 bases in between. This CDR3 is CASRKGVFNEQFF. The CDR3, as DNA: TGTGCCAGCAGAAAGGGGGTTTTCAATGAGCAGTTCTTC.

J is TRBJ2-1 and V is TRBV6-5; 9 bases fit TRBD1. After removal of 6 bases from V and 4 bases from J, the junction contained 7 bases not matched to a gene. Germline lookup yields CDR1 MNHEY and CDR2 SVGAGI. This CDR3 spans 15 amino acids. CDR3 in amino acids: CASSPRDRVYNEQFF. The CDR3 DNA reads as TGTGCCAGCAGCCCACGGGACAGGGTTTACAATGAGCAGTTCTTC.

V usage is TRBV19 and J usage is TRBJ2-1, with TRBD2 matching 8 bases. The CDR3 is 14 amino acids. V trimming: 6 bases; J trimming: 7 bases; junction bases outside the gene matches: 8. Germline CDR1 reads LNHDA; CDR2 reads SQIVND (reference sequence). This CDR3 is CASRSSGLRNEQFF. CDR3 DNA: TGTGCCAGTAGGTCTAGCGGGCTAAGGAATGAGCAGTTCTTC.